A single sample is the source of the 10 T cell receptor beta chains below, sequenced in a study of T cells in Graves' hyperthyroidism and ophthalmopathy. What was amplified from RNA transcripts were TCR beta CDR3 regions. HTBI primers drove first-round RT-PCR of the TCR CDR3. TCRdb passed the multiplex PCR reads through MiXCR, listing each CDR3 protein once. The profile covers 650,000 to 700,000 distinct CDR3 sequences, with roughly a sixth appearing a single time and around 16% taken by the ten largest. Specimen: blood. Receptors originate from a man in his fifties with Graves' hyperthyroidism.

The V gene is TRBV5-1, the J gene TRBJ2-1, with D perhaps matching TRBD2 (7 bases). Germline V gene data show CDR1 as SGHRS and CDR2 as YFSETQ. Trimming removed 8 bases at V and 2 bases at J, with 17 bases between. The CDR3 loop spans 15 amino acids. Here the CDR3 reads CASRRGGQTYNEQFF. Here the CDR3 DNA reads TGCGCCAGTCGGAGGGGGGGGCAGACCTACAATGAGCAGTTCTTC.

V and J are TRBV28 and TRBJ1-5, with 7 bases fitting TRBD1. There are 15 residues in the CDR3. Trimming cost V 5 bases and J 7 bases; bases outside gene matches: 11. In germline, CDR1 is MDHEN, CDR2 SYDVKM. The CDR3 bases are TGTGCCAGCAGTCCCAACCAGGGGGGGGGCCAGCCCCAGCATTTT. Translating it yields CASSPNQGGGQPQHF.

This clonotype has only a few counts. This chain joins TRBV7-2 and TRBJ2-1; the D is unclear. CDR1 is SGHTA, CDR2 FQGNSA, per germline. Trimming left V 5 bases short and J 7 bases short, with 15 bases between. This CDR3 comprises 14 residues. CDR3 region: CASSLGQSRNEQFF. CDR3 coding DNA: TGTGCCAGCAGCCTAGGGCAGAGCAGAAATGAGCAGTTCTTC. Full variable domain (missing parts from reference TRBV7-2 and TRBJ2-1): GAGVSQSPSNKVTEKGKDVELRCDPISGHTALYWYRQSLGQGLEFLIYFQGNSAPDKSGLPSDRFSAERTGGSVSTLTIQRTQQEDSAVYLCASSLGQSRNEQFFGPGTRLTVL.

This clonotype appeared many times. CDR3 sequence (DNA): TGTGCCAGTAAACGGAGAGGGCTTTCCTACAATGAGCAGTTCTTC. This encodes CASKRRGLSYNEQFF. This chain links TRBV27 with TRBJ2-1; a possible D gene is TRBD2 (5 bases). The CDR3 totals 15 residues. Germline loops: CDR1 MNHEY, CDR2 SMNVEV (reference sequence). Trimming took off 9 bases at V and 1 base at J, with 16 bases between the two ends.

The chain joins TRBV7-9 to TRBJ2-1, with TRBD2 matching over 8 bases. The CDR3 contains 13 residues. Germline CDR1 is SEHNR and CDR2 is FQNEAQ (reference sequence). V shed 5 bases and J 8 bases; nucleotides not matched to a gene: 5. The CDR3 is CASSPRTSHEQFF. The DNA of the CDR3 is TGTGCCAGCAGCCCTCGGACTAGCCATGAGCAGTTCTTC.

The chain is built from TRBV19 and TRBJ2-3, with 7 nucleotides matching TRBD2. Germline CDR1 is LNHDA and CDR2 is SQIVND (reference sequence). V shed 3 bases and J 4 bases; nucleotides not matched to a gene: 7. The CDR3 is made up of 15 amino acids. In nucleotides, the CDR3 is TGTGCCAGTAGTATTATCCTAGCGGCTGCAGATACGCAGTATTTT. Its protein product is CASSIILAAADTQYF.

This clonotype came up a few times. The chain links TRBV20-1 to TRBJ2-7, with no clear D. The CDR3 runs to 11 residues. CDR1 is DFQATT and CDR2 is SNEGSKA in the germline V gene (reference sequence). The germline V and J ends were trimmed by 0 bases and 5 bases, with 5 bases remaining between them. The DNA for the CDR3 is TGCAGTGCTAGAGATCCCCACGAGCAGTACTTC. Translating it yields CSARDPHEQYF.

This clonotype occurred many times. The chain has TRBV29-1 and TRBJ1-2, with a weak D call TRBD1 (6 bases). Per germline, CDR1 SQVTM and CDR2 ANQGSEA. V gave up 0 bases and J gave up 0 bases, with 8 bases separating them. The CDR3 is made up of 14 amino acids. The CDR3 here is CSVEDRTANYGYTF. The CDR3 DNA is TGCAGCGTTGAAGATAGGACAGCTAACTATGGCTACACCTTC. The full variable domain, rest sourced from reference TRBV29-1 and TRBJ1-2, is SAVISQKPSRDICQRGTSLTIQCQVDSQVTMMFWYRQQPGQSLTLIATANQGSEATYESGFVIDKFPISRPNLTFSTLTVSNMSPEDSSIYLCSVEDRTANYGYTFGSGTRLTVV.

The V call is TRBV15, the J call TRBJ1-2; weak D call: TRBD1 (5 bases). The CDR3 contains 14 residues. The V gene lost 6 bases and the J gene lost 5 bases, with 16 bases spanning the gap. Germline V gene lookup returns CDR1 LNHNV and CDR2 YYDKDF (reference sequence). The CDR3 spells CATSYPGQGYGYTF. The CDR3 DNA reads as TGTGCCACCAGTTACCCCGGGCAGGGATATGGCTACACCTTC. Using reference TRBV15 and TRBJ1-2 for the parts outside the CDR3, the full variable domain is DAMVIQNPRYQVTQFGKPVTLSCSQTLNHNVMYWYQQKSSQAPKLLFHYYDKDFNNEADTPDNFQSRRPNTSFCFLDIRSPGLGDTAMYLCATSYPGQGYGYTFGSGTRLTVV.

This clonotype was seen just once. The chain couples TRBV11-3 to TRBJ2-5, with 7 bases matching TRBD2. The CDR3 extends over 15 amino acids. The V and J ends lost 5 bases and 4 bases, in that order; junction bases with no gene match: 10. Germline V gene data show CDR1 as SGHNT and CDR2 as YENEEA. The CDR3 sequence: CASSTGGELRETQYF. The CDR3 nucleotides read TGTGCCAGCAGCACGGGGGGAGAGTTGCGAGAGACCCAGTACTTC.